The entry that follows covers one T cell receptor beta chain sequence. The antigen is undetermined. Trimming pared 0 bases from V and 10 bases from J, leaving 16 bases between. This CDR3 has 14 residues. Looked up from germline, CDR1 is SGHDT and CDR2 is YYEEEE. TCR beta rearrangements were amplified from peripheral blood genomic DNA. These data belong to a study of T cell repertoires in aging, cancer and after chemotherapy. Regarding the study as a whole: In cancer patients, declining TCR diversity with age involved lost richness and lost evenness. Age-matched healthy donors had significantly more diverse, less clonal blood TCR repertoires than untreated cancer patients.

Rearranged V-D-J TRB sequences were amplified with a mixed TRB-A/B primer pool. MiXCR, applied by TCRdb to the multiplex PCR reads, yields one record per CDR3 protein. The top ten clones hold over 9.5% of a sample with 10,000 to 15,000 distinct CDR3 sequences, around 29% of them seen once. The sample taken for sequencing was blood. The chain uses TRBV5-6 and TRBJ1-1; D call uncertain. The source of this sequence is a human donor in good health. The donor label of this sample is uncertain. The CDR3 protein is CASSLVAPKFSAFF. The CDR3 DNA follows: TGTGCCAGCAGCTTGGTTGCCCCCAAATTTTCAGCTTTCTTT.